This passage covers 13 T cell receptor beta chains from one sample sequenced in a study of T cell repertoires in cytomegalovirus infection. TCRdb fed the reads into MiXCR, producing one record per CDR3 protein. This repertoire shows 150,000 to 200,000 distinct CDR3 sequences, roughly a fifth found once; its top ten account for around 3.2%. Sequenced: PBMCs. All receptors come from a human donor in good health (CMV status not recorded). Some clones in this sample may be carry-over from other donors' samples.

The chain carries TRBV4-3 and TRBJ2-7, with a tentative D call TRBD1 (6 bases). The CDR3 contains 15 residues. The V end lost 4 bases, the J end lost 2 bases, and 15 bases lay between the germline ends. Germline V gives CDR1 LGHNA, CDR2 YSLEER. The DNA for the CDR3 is TGCGCCAGCAGCCGATTGTTGACAGGTGCCTACGAGCAGTACTTC. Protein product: CASSRLLTGAYEQYF.

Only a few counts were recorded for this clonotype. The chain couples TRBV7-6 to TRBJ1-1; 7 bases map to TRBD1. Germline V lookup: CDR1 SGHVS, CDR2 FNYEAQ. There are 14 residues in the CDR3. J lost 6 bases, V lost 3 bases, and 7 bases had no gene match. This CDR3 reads CASSLTDRVAEAFF. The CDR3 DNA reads TGTGCCAGCAGCTTGACAGACAGGGTAGCTGAAGCTTTCTTT.

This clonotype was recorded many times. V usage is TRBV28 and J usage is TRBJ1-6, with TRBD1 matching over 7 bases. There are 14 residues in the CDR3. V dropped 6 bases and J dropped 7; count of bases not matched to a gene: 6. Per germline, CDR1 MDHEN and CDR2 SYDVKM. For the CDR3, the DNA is TGTGCCAGCAGGGGAACAGGGGTCAATTCACCCCTCCACTTT. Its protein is CASRGTGVNSPLHF.

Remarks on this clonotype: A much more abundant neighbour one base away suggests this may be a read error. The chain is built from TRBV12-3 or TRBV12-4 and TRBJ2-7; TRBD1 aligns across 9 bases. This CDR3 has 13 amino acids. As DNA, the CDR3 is TGTGCCAGCACCCCGACAGGGGGTGGCGAGGAGTACTTC. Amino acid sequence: CASTPTGGGEEYF.

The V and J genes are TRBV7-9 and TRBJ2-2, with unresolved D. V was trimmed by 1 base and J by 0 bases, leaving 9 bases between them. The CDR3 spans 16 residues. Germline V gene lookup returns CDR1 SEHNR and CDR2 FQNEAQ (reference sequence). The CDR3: CASSLVRSTNTGELFF. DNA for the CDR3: TGTGCCAGCAGCTTAGTTCGGAGCACGAACACCGGGGAGCTGTTTTTT.

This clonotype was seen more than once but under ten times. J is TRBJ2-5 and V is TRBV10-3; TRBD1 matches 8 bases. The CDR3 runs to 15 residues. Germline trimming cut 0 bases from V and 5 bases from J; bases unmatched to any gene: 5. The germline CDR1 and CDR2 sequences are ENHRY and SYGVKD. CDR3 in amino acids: CAISESGQGAETQYF. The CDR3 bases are TGTGCCATCAGTGAGTCGGGCCAGGGGGCTGAGACCCAGTACTTC.

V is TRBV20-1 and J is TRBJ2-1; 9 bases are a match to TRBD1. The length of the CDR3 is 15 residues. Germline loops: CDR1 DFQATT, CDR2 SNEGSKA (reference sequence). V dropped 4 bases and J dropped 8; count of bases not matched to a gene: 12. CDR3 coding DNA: TGCAGTGCTATTTCACAGGGGGCTGTGGGAGATGAGCAGTTCTTC. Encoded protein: CSAISQGAVGDEQFF.

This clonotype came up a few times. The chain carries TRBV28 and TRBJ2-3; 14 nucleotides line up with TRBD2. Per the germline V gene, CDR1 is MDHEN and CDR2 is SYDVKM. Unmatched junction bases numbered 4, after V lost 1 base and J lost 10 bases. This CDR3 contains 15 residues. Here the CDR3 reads CASSLFGLAGGSQYF. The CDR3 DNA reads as TGTGCCAGCAGTTTATTTGGACTAGCGGGAGGCTCGCAGTATTTT.

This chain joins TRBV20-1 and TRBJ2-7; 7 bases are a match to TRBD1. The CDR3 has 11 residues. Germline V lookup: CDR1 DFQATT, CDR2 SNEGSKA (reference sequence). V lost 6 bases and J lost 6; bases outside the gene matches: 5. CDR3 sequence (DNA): TGCAGTGCGAGACAGGGAACCGAGCAGTACTTC. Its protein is CSARQGTEQYF.

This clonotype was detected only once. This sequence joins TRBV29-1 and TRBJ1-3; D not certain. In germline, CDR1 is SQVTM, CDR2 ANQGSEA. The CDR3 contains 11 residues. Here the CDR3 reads CAAGPGNTIYF. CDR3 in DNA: TGCGCGGCGGGCCCTGGAAACACCATATATTTT.

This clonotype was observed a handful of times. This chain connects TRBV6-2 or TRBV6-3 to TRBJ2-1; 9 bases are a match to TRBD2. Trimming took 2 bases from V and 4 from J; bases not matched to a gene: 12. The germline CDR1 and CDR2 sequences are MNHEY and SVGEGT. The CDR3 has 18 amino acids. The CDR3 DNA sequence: TGTGCCAGCAGTTACCCCGAGGATGTGCTAGCGGGATACAATGAGCAGTTCTTC. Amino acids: CASSYPEDVLAGYNEQFF.

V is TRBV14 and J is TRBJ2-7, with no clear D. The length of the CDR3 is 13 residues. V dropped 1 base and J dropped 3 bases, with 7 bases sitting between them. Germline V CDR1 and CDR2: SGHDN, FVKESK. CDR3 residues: CASSQVHYYEQYF. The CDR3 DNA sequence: TGTGCCAGCAGCCAAGTCCATTACTACGAGCAGTACTTC.

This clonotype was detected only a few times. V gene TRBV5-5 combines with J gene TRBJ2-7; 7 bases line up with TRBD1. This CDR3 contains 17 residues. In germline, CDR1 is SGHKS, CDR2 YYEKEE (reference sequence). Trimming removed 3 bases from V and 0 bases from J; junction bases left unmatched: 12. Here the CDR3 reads CASSYNPTGANSYEQYF. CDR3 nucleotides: TGTGCCAGCAGCTATAACCCCACAGGGGCGAACTCCTACGAGCAGTACTTC.